The 22 T cell receptor beta chains listed next were all sequenced from one sample in a study of T cells in Graves' hyperthyroidism and ophthalmopathy. Regions amplified from RNA transcripts were the TCR beta CDR3 regions. Carried out on the TCR CDR3, a first-round RT-PCR used the HTBI primer set. TCRdb reprocessed the multiplex PCR reads with MiXCR, giving one entry per CDR3 protein. This sample has a few hundred thousand distinct CDR3 sequences, with roughly 13% found just once. The source material was blood. The receptors derive from a woman younger than 35 with Graves' hyperthyroidism.

The chain recombines TRBV27 with TRBJ2-7; tentatively, D is TRBD2 (6 bases). The CDR3 totals 13 residues. From germline, CDR1 is MNHEY and CDR2 SMNVEV (reference sequence). Trimming cost V 5 bases and J 3 bases, with 11 bases left between them. CDR3 sequence: CASSTYGSYEQYF. The CDR3 nucleotides are TGTGCCAGCAGTACATACGGGAGCTACGAGCAGTACTTC.

This clonotype has just a few counts. The chain uses TRBV29-1 and TRBJ1-3; 7 nucleotides line up with TRBD1. Unmatched junction bases numbered 4, after V lost 6 bases and J lost 5 bases. The CDR3 runs 12 residues. Per the germline V gene, CDR1 is SQVTM and CDR2 is ANQGSEA. CDR3 amino acids: CSVRTGRNTIYF. CDR3 nucleotides: TGCAGCGTAAGGACAGGAAGAAACACCATATATTTT.

This clonotype has at least ten counts. V is TRBV29-1 and J is TRBJ2-3; 9 positions agree with TRBD2. CDR1 SQVTM and CDR2 ANQGSEA come from the germline V gene. The V segment lost 6 bases and the J segment 7 bases; nucleotides outside the gene matches: 8. The CDR3 covers 13 residues. The chain's CDR3 is CSVEGLAVHTQYF. DNA for the CDR3: TGCAGCGTGGAGGGACTAGCAGTTCATACGCAGTATTTT.

Ten or more counts support this clonotype. The gene calls are TRBV20-1 and TRBJ2-3; tentatively, D is TRBD1 or TRBD2 (5 bases each). V dropped 3 bases and J dropped 2 bases, with 18 bases sitting between them. Germline assignment: CDR1 DFQATT and CDR2 SNEGSKA (reference sequence). This CDR3 contains 16 residues. The CDR3 sequence is CSASSGDLDYTDTQYF. CDR3 sequence (DNA): TGCAGTGCTAGCTCCGGGGACCTCGATTACACAGATACGCAGTATTTT.

This sequence joins TRBV7-2 and TRBJ2-7, with D perhaps matching TRBD2 (7 bases). The CDR3 sequence is 15 residues long. CDR1 SGHTA and CDR2 FQGNSA come from the germline V gene. V was pared by 6 bases and J by 0 bases, with 15 bases between. The CDR3 is CASSQQGGGSYEQYF. The CDR3 DNA reads TGTGCCAGCAGTCAACAGGGAGGGGGCTCCTACGAGCAGTACTTC. The complete variable domain, with remaining parts taken from reference TRBV7-2 and TRBJ2-7, reads GAGVSQSPSNKVTEKGKDVELRCDPISGHTALYWYRQSLGQGLEFLIYFQGNSAPDKSGLPSDRFSAERTGGSVSTLTIQRTQQEDSAVYLCASSQQGGGSYEQYFGPGTRLTVT.

This clonotype has ten or more counts. This chain joins TRBV20-1 and TRBJ2-1, with D perhaps TRBD2 (6 bases). The CDR3 covers 12 residues. Germline V gives CDR1 DFQATT, CDR2 SNEGSKA (reference sequence). Deletions cut 3 bases from V and 4 bases from J, with 7 bases between. In DNA, the CDR3 is TGCAGTGCTAGTAGCGGATACAATGAGCAGTTCTTC. Its translation: CSASSGYNEQFF.

At least ten counts were recorded for this clonotype. The V gene is TRBV3-1, the J gene TRBJ1-2; tentatively, D is TRBD1 (6 bases). There are 14 residues in the CDR3. CDR1 LGHDT and CDR2 YNNKEL come from the germline V gene (reference sequence). The V and J ends lost 2 bases and 6 bases respectively, with 13 bases between them. CDR3 amino acids: CASSQSMGADGYTF. CDR3 nucleotides: TGTGCCAGCAGCCAAAGCATGGGGGCAGATGGCTACACCTTC.

This clonotype has at least ten counts. This chain connects TRBV6-1 to TRBJ2-7, with D unresolved. CDR1 and CDR2 from the germline V gene are MNHNS and SASEGT. Trimming took 3 bases from V and 9 from J, leaving 12 bases between them. CDR3 size: 12 residues. In DNA, the CDR3 is TGTGCCAGCAGTGATCATGGCAACGGGCAGTACTTC. Its translation is CASSDHGNGQYF.

This clonotype appeared many times. The chain has TRBV7-2 and TRBJ2-5; 9 bases are shared with TRBD2. Germline CDR1 reads SGHTA; CDR2 reads FQGNSA. This CDR3 has 15 residues. Trimming removed 4 bases from V and 5 bases from J; junction bases left unmatched: 8. CDR3 loop: CASSSLAGAWETQYF. Here the CDR3 DNA reads TGTGCCAGCAGCTCCTTAGCGGGAGCGTGGGAGACCCAGTACTTC.

In this sample, this clonotype turned up many times. The chain has TRBV13 and TRBJ1-1; possible D gene TRBD1, 5 bases. The CDR3 consists of 15 residues. Germline V gene sequence: CDR1 PRHDT, CDR2 FYEKMQ (reference sequence). V lost 8 bases and J lost 3, with 19 bases in between. The CDR3 nucleotides are TGTGCCAGCTACCGAGCAGGGTCGGGAGACACTGAAGCTTTCTTT. As protein: CASYRAGSGDTEAFF.

This clonotype was detected many times. V and J are TRBV30 and TRBJ1-2, with 9 bases matching TRBD1. The CDR3 runs 12 residues. Trimming took 4 bases from V and 6 from J; bases not matched to a gene: 3. Per germline, CDR1 GTSNPN and CDR2 SVGIG (reference sequence). For the CDR3, the DNA is TGTGCCTGGATACAGGGGGCGCATGGCTACACCTTC. Translated, it gives CAWIQGAHGYTF.

This clonotype was seen at least ten times. The chain is built from TRBV5-1 and TRBJ1-1; the D is unclear. This CDR3 is 15 amino acids long. Germline lookup yields CDR1 SGHRS and CDR2 YFSETQ. Trimming cost V 1 base and J 4 bases, with 14 bases left between them. The CDR3 protein is CASSLRGEFGTEAFF. CDR3 bases: TGCGCCAGCAGCTTGCGGGGTGAGTTTGGCACTGAAGCTTTCTTT.

The J gene is TRBJ1-6, the V gene TRBV19; 7 nucleotides agree with TRBD1. The V segment lost 4 bases and the J segment 10 bases; nucleotides outside the gene matches: 10. Germline values: CDR1 LNHDA, CDR2 SQIVND (reference sequence). The CDR3 runs 15 residues. This CDR3 is CASSTPGQLPSPLHF. The CDR3 bases are TGTGCCAGTAGTACGCCGGGACAGCTCCCATCACCCCTCCACTTT. Supplemented by reference TRBV19 and TRBJ1-6, the full variable domain reads DGGITQSPKYLFRKEGQNVTLSCEQNLNHDAMYWYRQDPGQGLRLIYYSQIVNDFQKGDIAEGYSVSREKKESFPLTVTSAQKNPTAFYLCASSTPGQLPSPLHFGNGTRLTVT.

This chain uses TRBV29-1 with TRBJ1-2, with D possibly being TRBD1 (5 bases). The germline V gene encodes CDR1 SQVTM and CDR2 ANQGSEA. Between the trimmed V and J ends, which lost 0 bases and 4 bases, there was a span of 12 bases. The CDR3 contains 14 residues. The CDR3 nucleotides are TGCAGCGTTGAAGAACCCGGGACGATCTATGGCTACACCTTC. As protein: CSVEEPGTIYGYTF.

This clonotype was found a few times. This chain connects TRBV7-9 to TRBJ1-4, with 8 bases matching TRBD1. Germline V gene sequence: CDR1 SEHNR, CDR2 FQNEAQ (reference sequence). The CDR3 consists of 15 residues. Trimming took 4 bases from V and 5 from J; bases not matched to a gene: 6. The CDR3: CASSSGTGLNEKLFF. DNA of the CDR3: TGTGCCAGCAGCTCCGGGACAGGACTAAATGAAAAACTGTTTTTT.

The chain carries TRBV9 and TRBJ2-7; no firm D call. CDR3 length: 14 amino acids. V shed 3 bases and J shed 6 bases, with 16 bases lying between them. Per germline, CDR1 SGDLS and CDR2 YYNGEE. The CDR3 is CASSEGITTFEQYF. CDR3 nucleotide sequence: TGTGCCAGCAGCGAGGGAATCACCACCTTCGAGCAGTACTTC.

This clonotype was recorded at least ten times. The chain has TRBV7-2 and TRBJ2-1, with 9 bases fitting TRBD2. Germline CDR1 SGHTA, CDR2 FQGNSA. The CDR3 contains 15 residues. J gave up 8 bases and V 5 bases, and 10 bases lay outside the gene matches. CDR3 nucleotide sequence: TGTGCCAGCAGCACTGCAGCGGGAGGTGTAGATGAGCAGTTCTTC. It translates to CASSTAAGGVDEQFF.

The sample holds many counts of this clonotype. J is TRBJ2-7 and V is TRBV27, with TRBD2 identical over 7 bases. V lost 1 base and J lost 2; bases outside the gene matches: 2. Germline V gives CDR1 MNHEY, CDR2 SMNVEV (reference sequence). The CDR3 runs 14 residues. CDR3 sequence reads: CASSLYGTTYEQYF. CDR3 sequence (DNA): TGTGCCAGCAGTTTATATGGGACTACCTACGAGCAGTACTTC.

This clonotype was counted many times. The rearrangement uses TRBV29-1 and TRBJ1-2; perhaps TRBD1 as D (5 bases). The CDR3 is 13 residues long. Per germline, CDR1 SQVTM and CDR2 ANQGSEA. V lost 4 bases, J lost 0 bases, and 9 bases lay in between. The CDR3 DNA reads TGCAGCGTTGCCGGGGGGTCTAACTATGGCTACACCTTC. This gives the protein CSVAGGSNYGYTF. Looking up the rest from reference TRBV29-1 and TRBJ1-2 gives the full variable domain: SAVISQKPSRDICQRGTSLTIQCQVDSQVTMMFWYRQQPGQSLTLIATANQGSEATYESGFVIDKFPISRPNLTFSTLTVSNMSPEDSSIYLCSVAGGSNYGYTFGSGTRLTVV.

This clonotype was seen a handful of times. The V gene is TRBV15, the J gene TRBJ2-3, with D perhaps TRBD2 (5 bases). CDR3 length: 15 residues. The germline gives CDR1 LNHNV, CDR2 YYDKDF (reference sequence). With 1 base removed from V and 0 bases from J, the gap between germline ends came to 8 bases. CDR3 nucleotide sequence: TGTGCCACCAGCAGAGCGGGGTCTAGCACAGATACGCAGTATTTT. Its translation is CATSRAGSSTDTQYF.

This clonotype was seen many times. This chain connects TRBV12-3 or TRBV12-4 to TRBJ1-2; 12 bases fit TRBD1. Trimming cost V 5 bases and J 5 bases; bases outside gene matches: 15. The CDR3 is 18 amino acids. Here the CDR3 DNA reads TGTGCCAGCAGTCACAAATCGGGACAGGGGGCGACCGGTTATGGCTACACCTTC. Protein sequence: CASSHKSGQGATGYGYTF.

There are many counts of this clonotype. This rearrangement joins TRBV6-1 to TRBJ2-3; D unclear. Germline CDR1 is MNHNS and CDR2 is SASEGT. V lost 3 bases to trimming and J lost 2 bases, with 12 bases between them. This CDR3 has 15 amino acids. The CDR3 protein is CASSDGVSTTDTQYF. For the CDR3, the DNA is TGTGCCAGCAGTGATGGTGTCAGTACCACAGATACGCAGTATTTT.